Presented here are 32 T cell receptor beta chains from one specimen sequenced in a study of vaccination and CD4 T cells after COVID-19. These receptors' targets are unknown. The time point here: late sampling 161 to 241 days after vaccination in a few convalescent patients. Regarding treatment: roughly 11-day PBMC culture with coronavirus spike peptide pools or control peptides (ViraFEST assay). Sequencing of cultured CD4+ T cell DNA used the Oncomine TCR Beta short-read assay. TCRdb analysed the PCR reads with MiXCR anew, one entry per CDR3 protein. This table has about 26,000 distinct CDR3 sequences, approximately 41% appearing once. The specimen comprised CD4+ T cells from blood, cultured in vitro, sampled about 7 months after SARS-CoV-2 vaccination. The receptors were gathered from a human donor who had recovered from COVID-19.

V gene TRBV15 combines with J gene TRBJ2-5; D unclear. Germline-derived CDR1 and CDR2 are LNHNV and YYDKDF (reference sequence). Trimming stripped 0 bases from V and 1 base from J, with 3 bases between. This CDR3 spans 13 amino acids. The CDR3 sequence: CATSRDFQETQYF. As DNA, the CDR3 is TGTGCCACCAGCAGAGACTTCCAAGAGACCCAGTACTTC.

The chain employs TRBV6-1 and TRBJ2-5, with 7 nucleotides matching TRBD1. This CDR3 spans 15 amino acids. Looked up from germline, CDR1 is MNHNS and CDR2 is SASEGT. Losses at the gene ends were 3 bases for V and 3 bases for J; bases not matched to a gene: 7. The CDR3 DNA follows: TGTGCCAGCAGTGAGGCGACAGGGCGGAAAGAGACCCAGTACTTC. Its protein product is CASSEATGRKETQYF.

The chain has TRBV20-1 and TRBJ2-5; no definite D call. The V gene lost 1 base and the J gene lost 2 bases, with 14 bases spanning the gap. Germline V gene data show CDR1 as DFQATT and CDR2 as SNEGSKA (reference sequence). CDR3 size: 15 residues. CDR3 DNA sequence: TGCAGTGCTAGAGCCGTAGGAGCAAATCAAGAGACCCAGTACTTC. The encoded protein is CSARAVGANQETQYF.

This clonotype was observed once. The chain uses TRBV11-2 and TRBJ1-6; D gene unclear. CDR3 length equals 14 residues. Germline values: CDR1 SGHAT, CDR2 FQNNGV. V lost 0 bases and J 10 bases, leaving 10 bases between the germline ends. CDR3 region: CASSLDQVKSPLHF. In DNA form, the CDR3 reads TGTGCCAGCAGCTTAGACCAGGTCAAATCACCCCTCCACTTT.

The chain couples TRBV4-2 to TRBJ2-5; 7 positions match TRBD2. Germline CDR1 is LGHNA and CDR2 is YNFKEQ. The CDR3 length is 13 residues. Trimming at V came to 4 bases and at J to 4 bases, leaving 3 bases not matched to a gene. CDR3 region: CASSPIAGETQYF. DNA for the CDR3: TGTGCCAGCAGCCCAATAGCGGGAGAGACCCAGTACTTC.

The chain is built from TRBV19 and TRBJ2-3; unclear D gene. Germline-derived CDR1 and CDR2 are LNHDA and SQIVND (reference sequence). Deletions cut 6 bases from V and 9 bases from J, with 13 bases between. There are 12 residues in the CDR3. The CDR3 nucleotides are TGTGCCAGTAGCTACTTACGCGACACGCAGTATTTT. Its protein product is CASSYLRDTQYF.

The chain couples TRBV18 to TRBJ2-7; the D gene could be TRBD1 or TRBD2 (5 bases each). This CDR3 spans 16 amino acids. The germline gives CDR1 KGHSH, CDR2 LQKENI. The germline V and J ends were trimmed by 0 bases and 2 bases, with 14 bases remaining between them. The CDR3 DNA reads TGTGCCAGCTCACCACCGAGGGGAAGAGGGACCTACGAGCAGTACTTC. It specifies CASSPPRGRGTYEQYF.

The chain joins TRBV6-2 or TRBV6-3 to TRBJ2-1; D is unclear. Trimming pared 6 bases from V and 4 bases from J, leaving 13 bases between. The CDR3 totals 14 residues. Germline-derived CDR1 and CDR2 are MNHEY and SVGEGT. The CDR3 loop is CASRTPDQYNEQFF. Written as DNA, the CDR3 is TGTGCCAGCAGAACTCCGGACCAATACAATGAGCAGTTCTTC.

This chain links TRBV6-1 with TRBJ1-2; D uncertain. The ends were cut back, 5 bases at V and 13 bases at J, with 17 bases in the middle. The CDR3 is 12 residues long. Germline V lookup: CDR1 MNHNS, CDR2 SASEGT. CDR3 region: CASSPDVTICTF. The CDR3 nucleotides read TGTGCCAGCAGTCCGGACGTAACTATCTGCACCTTC.

This clonotype was detected a few times. This chain's CDR3 is CASSSSAGGQPQHF. CDR3 nucleotide sequence: TGTGCCAGCAGCTCATCGGCGGGGGGTCAGCCCCAGCATTTT. The chain combines TRBV7-9 with TRBJ1-5, with TRBD1 as a possible D gene (5 bases). Germline CDR1 and CDR2: SEHNR and FQNEAQ (reference sequence). V was clipped by 4 bases and J by 6 bases, with 13 bases between them. This CDR3 spans 14 amino acids. Variable domain in full (rest from reference TRBV7-9 and TRBJ1-5): DTGVSQNPRHKITKRGQNVTFRCDPISEHNRLYWYRQTLGQGPEFLTYFQNEAQLEKSRLLSDRFSAERPKGSFSTLEIQRTEQGDSAMYLCASSSSAGGQPQHFGDGTRLSIL.

The chain links TRBV20-1 to TRBJ2-1, with 12 bases that match TRBD2. The CDR3 is 13 residues long. Unmatched junction bases numbered 5, after V lost 8 bases and J lost 6 bases. The germline V gene has CDR1 DFQATT and CDR2 SNEGSKA (reference sequence). For the CDR3, the DNA is TGCAGTTCCTCTAGCGGGAGGGTCAATGAGCAGTTCTTC. Translating gives CSSSSGRVNEQFF.

This clonotype came up a few times. The J gene is TRBJ1-6, the V gene TRBV20-1, with TRBD1 identical over 7 bases. The CDR3 extends over 13 amino acids. Germline CDR1 reads DFQATT; CDR2 reads SNEGSKA (reference sequence). The ends lost 5 bases at V and 5 bases at J; junction bases unmatched: 3. The DNA for the CDR3 is TGCAGTGCTCGGACAGGCCATAATTCACCCCTCCACTTT. Its protein is CSARTGHNSPLHF.

The chain employs TRBV20-1 and TRBJ1-6; 8 bases agree with TRBD1. The CDR3 runs 11 residues. Per the germline V gene, CDR1 is DFQATT and CDR2 is SNEGSKA (reference sequence). V lost 6 bases and J lost 17; bases outside the gene matches: 9. CDR3 nucleotides: TGCAGTGCAGACAGGGGAGCATTGGTCCACTTT. Its translation: CSADRGALVHF.

This clonotype was observed a few times. The chain has TRBV28 and TRBJ2-1; possible D gene TRBD2, 6 bases. Germline assignment: CDR1 MDHEN and CDR2 SYDVKM. Trimming left V 6 bases short and J 6 bases short, with 21 bases between. The CDR3 totals 16 residues. CDR3 coding DNA: TGTGCCAGCAGCCGACCCCCGGGAGACATGATCAATGAGCAGTTCTTC. Protein sequence: CASSRPPGDMINEQFF.

Sample share makes this clonotype medium-sized (0.01 to 0.1%). This chain links TRBV19 with TRBJ2-7; D is tentatively TRBD1 or TRBD2 (5 bases each). Deletions cut 3 bases from V and 3 bases from J, with 9 bases between. The CDR3 consists of 13 residues. CDR1 and CDR2 from the germline V gene are LNHDA and SQIVND (reference sequence). The CDR3 here is CASSIRGDYEQYF. CDR3 in DNA: TGTGCCAGTAGTATTCGAGGGGACTACGAGCAGTACTTC.

The V call is TRBV21-1, the J call TRBJ2-7; the table's D call of TRBD1 was not tested on the DNA. TRBV21-1 is noted as a pseudogene. The CDR3 length is 20 residues. The CDR3 protein is CASSKVGGTGECGKHYEQYF. For the CDR3, the DNA is TGTGCCAGCAGCAAAGTGGGGGGGACAGGGGAATGCGGAAAACACTACGAGCAGTACTTC.

The gene calls are TRBV18 and TRBJ2-7; D remains unclear. CDR3 length: 12 residues. Trimming shortened V by 3 bases and J by 3 bases, and 6 bases separated the two germline ends. CDR1 KGHSH and CDR2 LQKENI come from the germline V gene. CDR3 in amino acids: CASSPGNYEQYF. The CDR3, as DNA: TGTGCCAGCTCACCGGGTAACTACGAGCAGTACTTC. The whole variable domain, remainder taken from reference TRBV18 and TRBJ2-7, is NAGVMQNPRHLVRRRGQEARLRCSPMKGHSHVYWYRQLPEEGLKFMVYLQKENIIDESGMPKERFSAEFPKEGPSILRIQQVVRGDSAAYFCASSPGNYEQYFGPGTRLTVT.

This sequence joins TRBV19 and TRBJ1-6; no clear D. This CDR3 comprises 14 residues. CDR1 LNHDA and CDR2 SQIVND come from the germline V gene (reference sequence). Deletions cut 5 bases from V and 7 bases from J, with 12 bases between. The CDR3 nucleotides are TGTGCCAGTAGTCCCCCGGGCAGAAATTCACCCCTCCACTTT. Translated: CASSPPGRNSPLHF.

In its sample, this clonotype was seen a few times. The chain links TRBV6-1 to TRBJ2-7; 11 nucleotides align to TRBD2. V lost 2 bases to trimming and J lost 0 bases; unmatched junction nucleotides: 0. The germline V gene encodes CDR1 MNHNS and CDR2 SASEGT. This CDR3 region has 15 residues. The CDR3 here is CASSELAGGSYEQYF. Here the CDR3 DNA reads TGTGCCAGCAGTGAACTAGCGGGAGGCTCCTACGAGCAGTACTTC.

The chain recombines TRBV28 with TRBJ2-1; D assignment may be TRBD1 or TRBD2 (5 bases each). The CDR3 is made up of 14 amino acids. Germline values: CDR1 MDHEN, CDR2 SYDVKM. Deletions cut 5 bases from V and 4 bases from J, with 12 bases between. CDR3 residues: CASSNRDGYNEQFF. The CDR3, as DNA: TGTGCCAGCAGTAACCGGGACGGGTACAATGAGCAGTTCTTC.

This chain uses TRBV4-2 with TRBJ1-2; possible D gene TRBD1, 5 bases. The length of the CDR3 is 14 residues. Germline V gene sequence: CDR1 LGHNA, CDR2 YNFKEQ. Trimming pared 0 bases from V and 7 bases from J, leaving 12 bases between. DNA of the CDR3: TGTGCCAGCAGCCAAGATCCCCAGGGTGGTGGCTACACCTTC. Encoded protein: CASSQDPQGGGYTF.

This clonotype has a handful of counts. The chain joins TRBV7-2 to TRBJ1-2; D perhaps matches TRBD1 (5 bases). V dropped 6 bases and J dropped 4 bases, with 15 bases sitting between them. This CDR3 contains 14 residues. CDR1 is SGHTA and CDR2 is FQGNSA in the germline V gene. CDR3 in DNA: TGTGCCAGCAGAAGAGCTGGGGCGAGCTATGGCTACACCTTC. Translated, it gives CASRRAGASYGYTF.

The V and J genes are TRBV6-1 and TRBJ2-1; D ambiguous. CDR3 size: 13 residues. Germline-derived CDR1 and CDR2 are MNHNS and SASEGT. Trimming left V 5 bases short and J 3 bases short, with 8 bases between. The CDR3 spells CASSQDGYNEQFF. The CDR3 nucleotides read TGTGCCAGCAGTCAGGACGGCTACAATGAGCAGTTCTTC.

V usage is TRBV7-2 and J usage is TRBJ1-2, with 7 bases identical to TRBD1. V was clipped by 2 bases and J by 0 bases; unmatched bases: 6. The CDR3 contains 16 residues. Looked up from germline, CDR1 is SGHTA and CDR2 is FQGNSA. The DNA of the CDR3 is TGTGCCAGCAGCTTAAACAGGGGCCCCTCTAACTATGGCTACACCTTC. Encoded protein: CASSLNRGPSNYGYTF.

The chain links TRBV7-8 to TRBJ2-1; D uncertain. This CDR3 region has 16 residues. Germline-derived CDR1 and CDR2 are SGHVS and FQNEAQ. V was clipped by 0 bases and J by 0 bases, with 9 bases between them. CDR3 protein: CASSLATDSSYNEQFF. The CDR3 nucleotides are TGTGCCAGCAGCTTAGCGACGGATAGCTCCTACAATGAGCAGTTCTTC. Based on the CDR3 plus reference TRBV7-8 and TRBJ2-1, the full variable domain is GAGVSQSPRYKVAKRGQDVALRCDPISGHVSLFWYQQALGQGPEFLTYFQNEAQLDKSGLPSDRFFAERPEGSVSTLKIQRTQQEDSAVYLCASSLATDSSYNEQFFGPGTRLTVL.

This rearrangement joins TRBV7-2 to TRBJ2-2; no firm D call. Germline V gene sequence: CDR1 SGHTA, CDR2 FQGNSA. There are 14 residues in the CDR3. With 8 bases removed from V and 0 bases from J, the gap between germline ends came to 10 bases. The CDR3 sequence is CASLRTANTGELFF. Here the CDR3 DNA reads TGTGCCAGCTTACGGACGGCGAACACCGGGGAGCTGTTTTTT. The full variable domain, with the rest looked up from reference TRBV7-2 and TRBJ2-2, is GAGVSQSPSNKVTEKGKDVELRCDPISGHTALYWYRQSLGQGLEFLIYFQGNSAPDKSGLPSDRFSAERTGGSVSTLTIQRTQQEDSAVYLCASLRTANTGELFFGEGSRLTVL.

This clonotype was found once. The rearrangement uses TRBV5-5 and TRBJ1-5; D gene ambiguous. Per germline, CDR1 SGHKS and CDR2 YYEKEE (reference sequence). This CDR3 has 17 residues. Trimming took 1 base from V and 3 from J, leaving 17 bases between them. CDR3 nucleotides: TGTGCCAGCAGCTTGTATTCTGAACTGCCACTCAATCAGCCCCAGCATTTT. It translates to CASSLYSELPLNQPQHF.

The rearrangement joins TRBV7-6 to TRBJ2-1; 10 nucleotides line up with TRBD2. Germline V CDR1 and CDR2: SGHVS, FNYEAQ. J was trimmed by 8 bases and V by 9 bases; bases with no gene match: 13. This CDR3 is 15 amino acids long. The CDR3 sequence is CASSIGLAGADEQFF. The CDR3 DNA reads TGTGCCAGTAGTATAGGGCTAGCGGGAGCGGATGAGCAGTTCTTC.

The rearrangement uses TRBV15 and TRBJ2-7, with 7 bases identical to TRBD1. CDR1 is LNHNV and CDR2 is YYDKDF in the germline V gene (reference sequence). The CDR3 runs to 15 residues. V was pared by 0 bases and J by 6 bases, with 8 bases of the junction left unmatched. In DNA form, the CDR3 reads TGTGCCACCAGCAGAGAGAGGGGGCAGTTATCCGAGCAGTACTTC. The encoded protein is CATSRERGQLSEQYF.

As for this clonotype: Its ends do not fully match the called genes, so a read error is possible. The gene calls are TRBV7-2 and TRBJ2-5, with D uncertain. Per germline, CDR1 SGHTA and CDR2 FQGNSA. This CDR3 has 12 amino acids. This CDR3 reads CASSFPQGTQYF. CDR3 bases: TGTGCCAGCAGCTTCCCTCAAGGGACCCAGTACTTC. The variable domain in full, completed from reference TRBV7-2 and TRBJ2-5, reads GAGVSQSPSNKVTEKGKDVELRCDPISGHTALYWYRQSLGQGLEFLIYFQGNSAPDKSGLPSDRFSAERTGGSVSTLTIQRTQQEDSAVYLCASSFPQGTQYFGPGTRLLVL.

A single count supports this clonotype. The chain uses TRBV2 and TRBJ2-5; 14 bases are a match to TRBD2. The CDR3 extends over 16 amino acids. CDR1 is SNHLY and CDR2 is FYNNEI in the germline V gene. Trimming removed 4 bases from V and 5 bases from J; junction bases left unmatched: 6. The chain's CDR3 is CASSAPGLAGVETQYF. The CDR3 bases are TGTGCCAGCAGTGCCCCGGGACTAGCGGGAGTGGAGACCCAGTACTTC.

The chain couples TRBV29-1 to TRBJ2-1; D unresolved. CDR1 is SQVTM, CDR2 ANQGSEA, per germline. The CDR3 has 13 amino acids. Between the trimmed V and J ends, which lost 4 bases and 3 bases, there was a span of 10 bases. This chain's CDR3 is CSVVARFYNEQFF. CDR3 nucleotides: TGCAGCGTTGTGGCCAGATTCTACAATGAGCAGTTCTTC.